The following is a T cell receptor beta chain sequence with its context. Antigen unknown. At cycle 4 day 1, cycle 7 day 1, and baseline, blood was sampled. Clones were read by immunoSEQ multiplex PCR, and TCRdb kept only the in-frame ones, dropping some. Of tens of thousands of clones in the sample, around 90% were seen once. These data belong to a study of OX40 agonist ivuxolimab in advanced cancers. Study-level results: Average numbers of expanded clones were greater in CD8+ T cells than in CD4+.

Germline CDR1 reads MDHEN; CDR2 reads SYDVKM. Trimming took 7 bases from V and 5 from J, leaving 5 bases between them. The CDR3 extends over 11 amino acids. The sequence came from an adult with an advanced solid tumor such as melanoma, head and neck, liver or kidney cancer. The sample here was CD4+ or CD8+ T cells sorted from blood, taken in a trial of the OX40 agonist ivuxolimab. The chain couples TRBV28 to TRBJ2-2; no definite D call. In DNA, the CDR3 is TGTGCCAGCAAATCAACCGGGGAGCTGTTTTTT. It translates to CASKSTGELFF.